The 8 T cell receptor beta chains reported below all come from one sample, sequenced in a study of naive and memory T cell subsets. An equimolar mix of two oligonucleotides served as the beta constant-region primer for TRBC1 and TRBC2. TCRdb used MiXCR to reprocess the UMI-ligation and nested PCR reads, holding one entry per CDR3 protein. The table includes tens of thousands of distinct CDR3 sequences, around 14% detected once. Sequencing used central memory CD4+ T cells from blood. These receptors were collected from a human donor in good health.

This clonotype came up a few times. The chain joins TRBV20-1 to TRBJ1-5, with D uncertain. Germline CDR1 reads DFQATT; CDR2 reads SNEGSKA (reference sequence). Deletions cut 0 bases from V and 3 bases from J, with 15 bases between. The CDR3 loop spans 16 amino acids. The CDR3 coding sequence is TGCAGTGCTAGAGAACCGGGTGGGCAGCTCAATCAGCCCCAGCATTTT. It specifies CSAREPGGQLNQPQHF.

The gene calls are TRBV28 and TRBJ2-2; D may be TRBD2 (5 bases). The CDR3 is made up of 12 amino acids. V lost 6 bases and J 16 bases, leaving 18 bases between the germline ends. The germline V gene has CDR1 MDHEN and CDR2 SYDVKM. CDR3 coding DNA: TGTGCCAGCAGCTCACCAGTCGGGGTATCGTTTTTT. Protein: CASSSPVGVSFF.

This clonotype was seen only a few times. CDR3 sequence reads: CSVGILAGAHEQYF. Written as DNA, the CDR3 is TGCAGCGTTGGAATACTAGCGGGAGCCCACGAGCAGTACTTC. The J gene is TRBJ2-7, the V gene TRBV29-1, with 11 bases identical to TRBD2. Losses at the gene ends were 4 bases for V and 5 bases for J; bases not matched to a gene: 7. In germline, CDR1 is SQVTM, CDR2 ANQGSEA. There are 14 residues in the CDR3.

Ten or more counts support this clonotype. This chain links TRBV19 with TRBJ1-1; 7 bases match TRBD1. V lost 6 bases, J lost 0 bases, and 1 base stayed unmatched. This CDR3 comprises 13 residues. Germline CDR1 LNHDA, CDR2 SQIVND (reference sequence). CDR3 region: CASSDRVNTEAFF. The CDR3 region has the DNA TGTGCCAGTAGCGACAGGGTGAACACTGAAGCTTTCTTT.

This clonotype occurred a few times. V gene TRBV5-1 combines with J gene TRBJ2-1; tentative D call: TRBD2 (6 bases). Germline CDR1 is SGHRS and CDR2 is YFSETQ. This CDR3 comprises 15 residues. Trimming took off 0 bases at V and 4 bases at J, with 11 bases between the two ends. CDR3 protein: CASSLAAGTYNEQFF. CDR3 in DNA: TGCGCCAGCAGCTTGGCCGCGGGGACTTACAATGAGCAGTTCTTC.

This clonotype was observed a handful of times. The chain carries TRBV6-2 or TRBV6-3 and TRBJ2-7; possibly TRBD1 or TRBD2 for D (5 bases each). The V end lost 7 bases, the J end lost 0 bases, and 10 bases lay between the germline ends. The V gene's germline CDR1 is MNHEY and CDR2 SVGEGT. The CDR3 sequence is 13 residues long. CDR3 amino acids: CASTAGTSYEQYF. CDR3 DNA sequence: TGTGCCAGCACCGCAGGGACCTCCTACGAGCAGTACTTC.

The genes are TRBV30 and TRBJ2-2; possibly TRBD1 for D (6 bases). This CDR3 contains 14 residues. Germline loops: CDR1 GTSNPN, CDR2 SVGIG (reference sequence). V lost 5 bases and J 1 base, leaving 11 bases between the germline ends. CDR3 DNA sequence: TGTGCCTGGGCCAGGGGCGTGAACACCGGGGAGCTGTTTTTT. Amino acids: CAWARGVNTGELFF.

In this sample, this clonotype turned up a few times. The chain recombines TRBV11-2 with TRBJ1-5; possibly TRBD1 for D (5 bases). V lost 4 bases, J lost 2 bases, and 9 bases lay in between. CDR1 is SGHAT, CDR2 FQNNGV, per germline. CDR3 length: 14 residues. CDR3 protein: CASSSGNGNQPQHF. The CDR3 region has the DNA TGTGCCAGCAGCTCAGGGAACGGCAATCAGCCCCAGCATTTT.